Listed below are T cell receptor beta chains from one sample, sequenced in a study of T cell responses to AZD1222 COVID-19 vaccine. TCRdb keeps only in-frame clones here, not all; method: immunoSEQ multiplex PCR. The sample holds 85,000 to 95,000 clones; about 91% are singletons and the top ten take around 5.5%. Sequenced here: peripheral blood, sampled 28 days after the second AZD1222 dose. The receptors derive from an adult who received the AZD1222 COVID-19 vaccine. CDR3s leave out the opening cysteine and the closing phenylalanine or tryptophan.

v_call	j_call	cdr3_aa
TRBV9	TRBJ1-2	ASSSPWDGYT
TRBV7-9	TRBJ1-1	ASSHSPGVNTEAF
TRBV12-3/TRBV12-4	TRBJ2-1	ASSLVGDEQF
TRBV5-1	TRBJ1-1	ASSLEGLGTEAF
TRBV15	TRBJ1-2	ATSREGRQGGDGYT
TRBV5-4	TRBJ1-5	ASSNGLSNQPQH
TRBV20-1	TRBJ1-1	SVDGDTEAF
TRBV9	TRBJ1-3	ASSGTGSGNTIY
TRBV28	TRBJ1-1	ASSLRRTEAF
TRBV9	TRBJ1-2	ASSTPTGANYGYT
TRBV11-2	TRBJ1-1	ASSWGGINTEAF
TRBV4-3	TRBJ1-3	ASSQDWTERYLGNTIY
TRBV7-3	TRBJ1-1	ASSFTEGTEAF
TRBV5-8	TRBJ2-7	ASSVRAKPYEQY
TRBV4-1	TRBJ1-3	ASSPSQRGRSGNTIY